The source of this T cell receptor (beta chain) is a study of pediatric ulcerative colitis. Clones were sequenced by immunoSEQ multiplex PCR, and TCRdb holds only the in-frame ones, with some missing. The sample includes tens of thousands of clones, about 80% of them seen just once. CDR3 length equals 12 residues. V was pared by 9 bases and J by 8 bases, with 16 bases between. Germline V CDR1 and CDR2: SNHLY, FYNNEI. The chain employs TRBV2 and TRBJ1-1; no definite D call. The material sequenced was blood. The sequence derives from a boy younger than 18 with moderate ulcerative colitis. In DNA, the CDR3 is TGTGCCAGACATATTGGATTCGGCGAAGCTTTCTTT. Amino acids: CARHIGFGEAFF.